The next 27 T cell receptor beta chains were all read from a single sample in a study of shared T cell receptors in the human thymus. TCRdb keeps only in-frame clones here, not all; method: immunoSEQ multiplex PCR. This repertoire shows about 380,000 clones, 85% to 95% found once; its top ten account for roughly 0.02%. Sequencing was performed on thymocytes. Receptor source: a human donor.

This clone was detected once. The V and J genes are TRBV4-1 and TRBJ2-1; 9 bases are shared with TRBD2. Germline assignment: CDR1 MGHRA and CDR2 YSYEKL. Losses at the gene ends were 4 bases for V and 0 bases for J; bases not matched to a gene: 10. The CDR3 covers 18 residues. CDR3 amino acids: CASSPTSGSLSSYNEQFF. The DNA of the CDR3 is TGCGCCAGCAGCCCCACTAGCGGGTCCTTGAGCTCCTACAATGAGCAGTTCTTC.

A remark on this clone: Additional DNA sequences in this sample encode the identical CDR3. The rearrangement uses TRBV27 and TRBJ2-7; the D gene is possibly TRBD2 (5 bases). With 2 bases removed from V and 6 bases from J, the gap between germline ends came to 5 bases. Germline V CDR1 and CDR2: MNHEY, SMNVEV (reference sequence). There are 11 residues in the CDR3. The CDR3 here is CASSLRGEQYF. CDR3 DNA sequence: TGTGCCAGCAGTTTACGGGGCGAGCAGTACTTC.

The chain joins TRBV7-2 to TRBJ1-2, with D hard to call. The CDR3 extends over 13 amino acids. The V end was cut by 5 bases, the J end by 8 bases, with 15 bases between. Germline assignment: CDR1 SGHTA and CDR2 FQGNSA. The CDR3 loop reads CASSPTFPGGYTF. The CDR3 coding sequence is TGTGCCAGCAGCCCTACGTTTCCCGGGGGCTACACCTTC.

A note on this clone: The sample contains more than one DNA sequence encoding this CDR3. CDR3 amino acids: CASSLSTGELFF. The CDR3 DNA is TGTGCCAGCAGCTTATCCACCGGGGAGCTGTTTTTT. This chain links TRBV7-3 with TRBJ2-2, with unresolved D. The CDR3 is 12 residues long. Germline V gene lookup returns CDR1 SGHTA and CDR2 FQGTGA. Trimming shortened V by 2 bases and J by 4 bases, and 2 bases separated the two germline ends. Complete variable domain (other parts from reference TRBV7-3 and TRBJ2-2): GAGVSQTPSNKVTEKGKYVELRCDPISGHTALYWYRQSLGQGPEFLIYFQGTGAADDSGLPNDRFFAVRPEGSVSTLKIQRTERGDSAVYLCASSLSTGELFFGEGSRLTVL.

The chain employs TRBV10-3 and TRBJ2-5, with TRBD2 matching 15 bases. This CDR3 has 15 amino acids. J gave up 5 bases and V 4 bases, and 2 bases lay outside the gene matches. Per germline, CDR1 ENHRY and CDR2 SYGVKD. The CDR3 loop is CAISGGTSGRETQYF. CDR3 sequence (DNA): TGTGCCATCAGTGGTGGGACTAGCGGGAGGGAGACCCAGTACTTC.

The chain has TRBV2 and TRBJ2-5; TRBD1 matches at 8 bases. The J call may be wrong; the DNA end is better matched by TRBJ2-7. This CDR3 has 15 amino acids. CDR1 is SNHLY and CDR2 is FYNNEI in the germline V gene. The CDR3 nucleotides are TGTGCCAGCGGGTCCCCGGACAGGGATCCCTACGAGCAGTACTTC. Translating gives CASGSPDRDPYEQYF.

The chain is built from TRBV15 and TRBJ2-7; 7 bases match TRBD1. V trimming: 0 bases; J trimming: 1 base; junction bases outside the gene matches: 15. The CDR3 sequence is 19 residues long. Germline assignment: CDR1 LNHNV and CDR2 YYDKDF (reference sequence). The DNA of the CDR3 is TGTGCCACCAGCAGAGATGGGAAGCGGACAGGACAGCCATCCTACGAGCAGTACTTC. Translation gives CATSRDGKRTGQPSYEQYF.

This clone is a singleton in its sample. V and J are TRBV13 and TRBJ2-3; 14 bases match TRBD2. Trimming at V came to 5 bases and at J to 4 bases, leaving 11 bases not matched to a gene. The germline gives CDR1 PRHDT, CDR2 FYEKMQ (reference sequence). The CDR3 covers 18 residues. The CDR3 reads CASSLRLAGGFTADTQYF. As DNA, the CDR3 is TGTGCCAGCAGCCTGCGACTAGCGGGAGGGTTTACTGCAGATACGCAGTATTTT.

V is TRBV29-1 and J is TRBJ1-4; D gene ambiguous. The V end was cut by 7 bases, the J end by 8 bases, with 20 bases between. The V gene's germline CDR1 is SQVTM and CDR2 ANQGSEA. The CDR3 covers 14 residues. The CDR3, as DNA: TGCAGCGCCCAAACGGGTTCCTCGGAAGAAAAACTGTTTTTT. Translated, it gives CSAQTGSSEEKLFF.

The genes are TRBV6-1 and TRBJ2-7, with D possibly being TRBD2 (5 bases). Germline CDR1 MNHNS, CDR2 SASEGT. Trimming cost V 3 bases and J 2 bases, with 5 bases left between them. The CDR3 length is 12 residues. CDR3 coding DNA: TGTGCCAGCAGTGACGGGGCCTACGAGCAGTACTTC. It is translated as CASSDGAYEQYF.

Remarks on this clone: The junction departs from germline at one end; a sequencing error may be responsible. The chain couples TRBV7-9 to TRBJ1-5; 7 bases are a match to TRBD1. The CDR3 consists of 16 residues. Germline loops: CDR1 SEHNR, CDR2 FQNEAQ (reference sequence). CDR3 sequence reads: CASSLVMDRNHQAQHF. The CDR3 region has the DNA TGTGCCAGCAGCTTAGTGATGGACAGGAACCATCAGGCCCAGCATTTT.

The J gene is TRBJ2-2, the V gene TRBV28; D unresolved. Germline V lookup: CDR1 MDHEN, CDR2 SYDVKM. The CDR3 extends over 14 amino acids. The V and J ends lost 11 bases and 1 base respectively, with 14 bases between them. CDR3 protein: CAHQGPLNTGELFF. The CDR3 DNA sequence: TGTGCCCATCAAGGGCCTCTGAACACCGGGGAGCTGTTTTTT.

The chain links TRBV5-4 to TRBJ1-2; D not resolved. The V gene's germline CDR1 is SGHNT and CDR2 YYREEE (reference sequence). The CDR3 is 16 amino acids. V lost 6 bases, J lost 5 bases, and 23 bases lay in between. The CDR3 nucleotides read TGTGCCAGCACGAGCTTGGGTACGGGGTTGATATATGGCTACACCTTC. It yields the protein CASTSLGTGLIYGYTF.

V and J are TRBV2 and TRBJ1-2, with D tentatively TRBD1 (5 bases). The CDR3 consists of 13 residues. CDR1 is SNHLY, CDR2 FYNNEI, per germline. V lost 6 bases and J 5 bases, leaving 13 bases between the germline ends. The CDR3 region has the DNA TGTGCCAGCAGGGGACCCGACGGATATGGCTACACCTTC. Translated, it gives CASRGPDGYGYTF.

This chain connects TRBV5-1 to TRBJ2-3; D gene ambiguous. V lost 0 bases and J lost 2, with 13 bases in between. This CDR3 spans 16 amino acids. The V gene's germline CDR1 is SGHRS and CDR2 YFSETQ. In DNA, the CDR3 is TGCGCCAGCAGCTTGGTGTCGGCACGACTCACAGATACGCAGTATTTT. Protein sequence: CASSLVSARLTDTQYF.

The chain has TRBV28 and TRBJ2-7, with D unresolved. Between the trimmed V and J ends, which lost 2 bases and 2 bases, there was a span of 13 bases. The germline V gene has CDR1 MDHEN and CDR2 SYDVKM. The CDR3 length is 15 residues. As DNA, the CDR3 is TGTGCCAGCAGTTTAGCCCCGGATCAGACCTACGAGCAGTACTTC. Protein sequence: CASSLAPDQTYEQYF.

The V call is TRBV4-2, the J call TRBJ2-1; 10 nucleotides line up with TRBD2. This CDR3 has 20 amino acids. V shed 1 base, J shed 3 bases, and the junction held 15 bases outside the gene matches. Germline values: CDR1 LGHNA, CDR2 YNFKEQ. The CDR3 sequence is CASSQGSRLAGRTFYNEQFF. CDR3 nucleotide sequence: TGTGCCAGCAGCCAAGGTTCACGACTAGCGGGCCGGACTTTCTACAATGAGCAGTTCTTC.

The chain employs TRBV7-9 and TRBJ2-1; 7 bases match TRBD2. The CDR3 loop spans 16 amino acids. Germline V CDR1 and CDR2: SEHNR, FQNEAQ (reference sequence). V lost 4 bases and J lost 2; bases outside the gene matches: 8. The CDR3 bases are TGTGCCAGCAGCTCCCGCGGGGGAGGAACCTACAATGAGCAGTTCTTC. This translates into CASSSRGGGTYNEQFF.

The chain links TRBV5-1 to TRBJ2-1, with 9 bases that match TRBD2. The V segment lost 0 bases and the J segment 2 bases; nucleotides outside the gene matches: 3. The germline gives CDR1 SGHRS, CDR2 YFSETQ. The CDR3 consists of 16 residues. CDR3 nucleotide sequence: TGCGCCAGCAGCTTGGGACTAGCGGACGCCTACAATGAGCAGTTCTTC. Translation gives CASSLGLADAYNEQFF.

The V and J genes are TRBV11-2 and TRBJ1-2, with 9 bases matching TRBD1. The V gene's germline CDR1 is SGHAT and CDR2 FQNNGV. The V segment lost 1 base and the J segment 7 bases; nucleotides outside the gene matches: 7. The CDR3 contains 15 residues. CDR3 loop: CASSLGDRAFFGYTF. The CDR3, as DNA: TGTGCCAGCAGCTTAGGGGACAGGGCATTTTTTGGCTACACCTTC.

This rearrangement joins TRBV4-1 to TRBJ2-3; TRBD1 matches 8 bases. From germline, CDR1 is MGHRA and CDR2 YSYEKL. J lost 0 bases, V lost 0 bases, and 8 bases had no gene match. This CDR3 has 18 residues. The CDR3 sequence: CASSQDGRDRTSTDTQYF. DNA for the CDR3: TGCGCCAGCAGCCAAGATGGGCGGGACAGGACTAGCACAGATACGCAGTATTTT.

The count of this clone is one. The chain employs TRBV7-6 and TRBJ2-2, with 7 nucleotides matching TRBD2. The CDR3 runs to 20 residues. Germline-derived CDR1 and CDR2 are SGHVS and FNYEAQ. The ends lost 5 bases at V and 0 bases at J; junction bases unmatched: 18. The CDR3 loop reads CASSIRGGDKRDPNTGELFF. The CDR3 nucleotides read TGTGCCAGCAGCATTCGCGGGGGTGACAAGCGGGATCCGAACACCGGGGAGCTGTTTTTT.

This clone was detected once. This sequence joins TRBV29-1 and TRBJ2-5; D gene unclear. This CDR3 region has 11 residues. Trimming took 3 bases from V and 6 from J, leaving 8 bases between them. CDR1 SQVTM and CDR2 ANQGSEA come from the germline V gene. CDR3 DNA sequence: TGCAGCGTTGAGGATCGTCAGACCCAGTACTTC. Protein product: CSVEDRQTQYF.

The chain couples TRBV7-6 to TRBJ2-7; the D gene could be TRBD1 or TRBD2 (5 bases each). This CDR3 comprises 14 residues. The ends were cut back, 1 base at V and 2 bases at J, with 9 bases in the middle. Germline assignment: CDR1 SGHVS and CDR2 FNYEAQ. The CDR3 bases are TGTGCCAGCAGCTTAGTGGGGGACCCCTACGAGCAGTACTTC. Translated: CASSLVGDPYEQYF. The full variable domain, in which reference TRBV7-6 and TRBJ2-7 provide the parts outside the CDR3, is GAGVSQSPRYKVTKRGQDVALRCDPISGHVSLYWYRQALGQGPEFLTYFNYEAQQDKSGLPNDRFSAERPEGSISTLTIQRTEQRDSAMYRCASSLVGDPYEQYFGPGTRLTVT.

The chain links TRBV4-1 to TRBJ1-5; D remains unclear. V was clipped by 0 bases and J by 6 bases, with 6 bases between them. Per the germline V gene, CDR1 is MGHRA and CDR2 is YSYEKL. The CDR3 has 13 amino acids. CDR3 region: CASSQEAGQPQHF. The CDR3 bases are TGCGCCAGCAGCCAAGAAGCAGGTCAGCCCCAGCATTTT.

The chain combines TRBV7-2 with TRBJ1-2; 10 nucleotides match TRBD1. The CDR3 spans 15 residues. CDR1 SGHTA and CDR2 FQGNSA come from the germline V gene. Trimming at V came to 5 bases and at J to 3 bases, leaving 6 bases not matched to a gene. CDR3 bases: TGTGCCAGCAGCCCGGACAGGGGGGTTCACTATGGCTACACCTTC. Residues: CASSPDRGVHYGYTF.

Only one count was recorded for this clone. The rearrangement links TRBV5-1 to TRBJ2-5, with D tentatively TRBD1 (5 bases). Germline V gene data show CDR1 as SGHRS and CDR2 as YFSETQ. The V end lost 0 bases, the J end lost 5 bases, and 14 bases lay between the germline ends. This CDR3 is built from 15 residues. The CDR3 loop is CASSLAQGGTETQYF. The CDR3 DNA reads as TGCGCCAGCAGCTTGGCGCAGGGTGGAACGGAGACCCAGTACTTC.